The clone carrying this T cell receptor beta chain counts as medium-sized. Per germline, CDR1 LNHNV and CDR2 YYDKDF (reference sequence). This CDR3 contains 12 residues. Between the trimmed V and J ends, which lost 3 bases and 12 bases, there was a span of 12 bases. Profiled with immunoSEQ multiplex PCR; TCRdb holds only in-frame clones, not every one. There are 4,000 to 6,000 clones in the sample; 25% to 30% occur only once, and roughly 7.2% lies in the top ten. Responders (about 200,000, CFSE-labeled) met about 200,000 stimulators that were irradiated and violet-dye-labeled. The data stem from a study of graft-versus-host responses after intestinal transplantation.

The clonotype was recovered from a human patient who received an intestinal transplant. The sequences come from alloreactive CD8+ T cells from a mixed lymphocyte reaction culture, collected before intestinal transplant. Subset denoted: CFSE-low proliferating T cells sorted from approximately 6-day pre-transplant mixed lymphocyte reaction (GvH or HvG direction). This sequence joins TRBV15 and TRBJ2-1; no reliable D call. The CDR3 is CATSRRAPGQFF. DNA for the CDR3: TGTGCCACCAGCAGGCGTGCTCCAGGGCAGTTCTTC.